One and the same sample provided the 25 T cell receptor beta chains below, sequenced in a study of control samples from healthy donors and cancer patients. Method: immunoSEQ multiplex PCR; TCRdb's copy keeps in-frame clones and lacks some. The sample has approximately 150,000 clones, roughly 94% seen once. The sample consisted of blood. The receptors here all came from a woman in her late teens or twenties in good health.

The chain couples TRBV9 to TRBJ1-2, with a tentative D call TRBD1 (6 bases). This CDR3 has 17 amino acids. V lost 0 bases to trimming and J lost 9 bases, with 24 bases between them. CDR1 is SGDLS and CDR2 is YYNGEE in the germline V gene. DNA of the CDR3: TGTGCCAGCAGCGTAGGGTCAATTCTCCAGGGGAAAGAGAGCTACACCTTC. This sequence encodes CASSVGSILQGKESYTF.

The chain links TRBV2 to TRBJ2-3, with TRBD1 identical over 8 bases. The ends lost 6 bases at V and 5 bases at J; junction bases unmatched: 7. The CDR3 runs to 14 residues. CDR1 and CDR2 from the germline V gene are SNHLY and FYNNEI. The CDR3 reads CASSLDRGRDTQYF. CDR3 in DNA: TGTGCCAGCAGCTTAGACAGGGGAAGAGATACGCAGTATTTT. The full variable domain, completed using reference TRBV2 and TRBJ2-3, is EPEVTQTPSHQVTQMGQEVILRCVPISNHLYFYWYRQILGQKVEFLVSFYNNEISEKSEIFDDQFSVERPDGSNFTLKIRSTKLEDSAMYFCASSLDRGRDTQYFGPGTRLTVL.

The chain couples TRBV4-3 to TRBJ2-7; TRBD2 matches at 16 bases. The CDR3 is 15 amino acids. Trimming removed 5 bases from V and 4 bases from J; junction bases left unmatched: 2. Germline V gene lookup returns CDR1 LGHNA and CDR2 YSLEER. CDR3 sequence (DNA): TGCGCCAGCAGCTCGGGACTAGCGGGAGGGTACGAGCAGTACTTC. This translates into CASSSGLAGGYEQYF.

This clone occurred once. This sequence joins TRBV18 and TRBJ2-1, with 7 nucleotides matching TRBD2. Germline CDR1 is KGHSH and CDR2 is LQKENI. The CDR3 is made up of 15 amino acids. After removal of 3 bases from V and 9 bases from J, the junction contained 11 bases not matched to a gene. CDR3 sequence (DNA): TGTGCCAGCTCACCTGCGATAGCGGGCGGCGGTGAGCAGTTCTTC. It codes for CASSPAIAGGGEQFF.

This clone was seen a few times. V gene TRBV9 combines with J gene TRBJ2-1, with 7 bases aligning to TRBD1. After removal of 0 bases from V and 3 bases from J, the junction contained 3 bases not matched to a gene. This CDR3 contains 15 residues. Germline values: CDR1 SGDLS, CDR2 YYNGEE. CDR3: CASSVVTGDYNEQFF. The CDR3 DNA reads TGTGCCAGCAGCGTAGTAACAGGGGACTACAATGAGCAGTTCTTC.

This chain uses TRBV19 with TRBJ1-2; no clear D. This CDR3 comprises 13 residues. CDR1 LNHDA and CDR2 SQIVND come from the germline V gene (reference sequence). The germline V and J ends were trimmed by 11 bases and 1 base, with 14 bases remaining between them. The CDR3 is CAVLGSLNYGYTF. CDR3 bases: TGTGCCGTCTTGGGGTCCCTTAACTATGGCTACACCTTC.

The gene calls are TRBV5-1 and TRBJ1-1; perhaps TRBD1 as D (5 bases). This CDR3 has 14 amino acids. CDR1 is SGHRS, CDR2 YFSETQ, per germline. The V end was cut by 4 bases, the J end by 3 bases, with 13 bases between. CDR3 amino acids: CASSPGGGYTEAFF. CDR3 coding DNA: TGCGCCAGCAGCCCCGGCGGGGGGTACACTGAAGCTTTCTTT.

The V and J genes are TRBV4-2 and TRBJ2-1, with no clear D. Germline CDR1 and CDR2: LGHNA and YNFKEQ. The V end lost 0 bases, the J end lost 4 bases, and 7 bases lay between the germline ends. The CDR3 has 14 amino acids. The chain's CDR3 is CASSQDAEYNEQFF. CDR3 coding DNA: TGTGCCAGCAGCCAAGATGCGGAGTACAATGAGCAGTTCTTC.

V is TRBV2 and J is TRBJ2-7, with D possibly TRBD2 on 5 matching bases. The CDR3 extends over 13 amino acids. Germline CDR1 reads SNHLY; CDR2 reads FYNNEI. V lost 8 bases and J lost 2, with 13 bases in between. Written as DNA, the CDR3 is TGTGCCAGCCGAGGGCTGAATCCCTACGAGCAGTACTTC. It encodes CASRGLNPYEQYF.

This chain joins TRBV5-5 and TRBJ1-5; D is unresolved. Germline V lookup: CDR1 SGHKS, CDR2 YYEKEE (reference sequence). The CDR3 length is 13 residues. V lost 4 bases to trimming and J lost 4 bases, with 9 bases between them. CDR3 region: CASSPTLNQPQHF. DNA for the CDR3: TGTGCCAGCAGCCCAACCCTAAATCAGCCCCAGCATTTT.

This chain connects TRBV3-1 (or the pseudogene TRBV3-2) to TRBJ1-2; maybe TRBD1 (5 bases). Trimming took off 0 bases at V and 10 bases at J, with 18 bases between the two ends. CDR1 and CDR2 from the germline V gene are LGHDT and YNNKEL (reference sequence). This CDR3 is 15 amino acids long. The CDR3 sequence is CASSQDRAGESDYTF. The CDR3 DNA follows: TGTGCCAGCAGCCAAGATAGGGCGGGGGAATCTGACTACACCTTC.

The chain is built from TRBV9 and TRBJ2-2; the D gene is possibly TRBD2 (7 bases). CDR1 and CDR2 (germline): SGDLS, YYNGEE. The CDR3 totals 15 residues. Deletions cut 5 bases from V and 6 bases from J, with 17 bases between. The CDR3 loop is CASRGGGSEAGELFF. The CDR3 nucleotides read TGTGCCAGCAGAGGCGGGGGCAGCGAGGCCGGGGAGCTGTTTTTT.

V usage is TRBV5-8 and J usage is TRBJ2-2; D gene ambiguous. Germline CDR1 SGHTS, CDR2 YDEGEE. This CDR3 region has 15 residues. The V gene lost 6 bases and the J gene lost 5 bases, with 17 bases spanning the gap. CDR3 amino acids: CASNPENVPTGELFF. CDR3 nucleotides: TGTGCCAGCAATCCCGAAAACGTCCCGACCGGGGAGCTGTTTTTT.

The V and J genes are TRBV5-4 and TRBJ1-1; 7 bases match TRBD1. CDR3 length: 14 residues. After removal of 3 bases from V and 4 bases from J, the junction contained 6 bases not matched to a gene. CDR1 SGHNT and CDR2 YYREEE come from the germline V gene (reference sequence). In DNA form, the CDR3 reads TGTGCCAGCAGCTATACCGACAGGGCCACTGAAGCTTTCTTT. Amino acids: CASSYTDRATEAFF.

This clone appeared a few times. This chain connects TRBV18 to TRBJ1-2; no definite D call. The CDR3 loop spans 15 amino acids. Germline assignment: CDR1 KGHSH and CDR2 LQKENI. V dropped 2 bases and J dropped 4 bases, with 14 bases sitting between them. CDR3 in amino acids: CASSPSAARGYGYTF. CDR3 nucleotide sequence: TGTGCCAGCTCACCAAGTGCAGCCCGGGGCTATGGCTACACCTTC.

This clone occurred once. V usage is TRBV7-2 and J usage is TRBJ1-5; no definite D call. The V gene's germline CDR1 is SGHTA and CDR2 FQGNSA. The CDR3 consists of 13 residues. V dropped 1 base and J dropped 7 bases, with 8 bases sitting between them. In DNA form, the CDR3 reads TGTGCCAGCAGCTTAGGAGGTTTGCAGCCCCAGCATTTT. It specifies CASSLGGLQPQHF.

This chain joins TRBV5-4 and TRBJ2-3; 8 bases agree with TRBD1. The CDR3 contains 12 residues. The V gene's germline CDR1 is SGHNT and CDR2 YYREEE (reference sequence). The ends lost 4 bases at V and 10 bases at J; junction bases unmatched: 5. The CDR3 is CASSVDRGPQYF. CDR3 nucleotides: TGTGCCAGCAGCGTAGACAGGGGTCCGCAGTATTTT. The whole variable domain, remainder taken from reference TRBV5-4 and TRBJ2-3, is ETGVTQSPTHLIKTRGQQVTLRCSSQSGHNTVSWYQQALGQGPQFIFQYYREEENGRGNFPPRFSGLQFPNYSSELNVNALELDDSALYLCASSVDRGPQYFGPGTRLTVL.

The gene calls are TRBV29-1 and TRBJ2-5; no firm D call. Trimming shortened V by 6 bases and J by 1 base, and 6 bases separated the two germline ends. The CDR3 extends over 11 amino acids. The V gene's germline CDR1 is SQVTM and CDR2 ANQGSEA. In DNA form, the CDR3 reads TGCAGCGTGGAGACCCAAGAGACCCAGTACTTC. It codes for CSVETQETQYF.

J is TRBJ1-5 and V is TRBV19; D uncertain. This CDR3 comprises 16 residues. From germline, CDR1 is LNHDA and CDR2 SQIVND (reference sequence). Trimming left V 5 bases short and J 6 bases short, with 20 bases between. CDR3 sequence (DNA): TGTGCCAGTAGTCCTTGGACGGGGTTAGGGAGTCAGCCCCAGCATTTT. This gives the protein CASSPWTGLGSQPQHF.

The chain joins TRBV7-2 to TRBJ1-2; 7 bases are shared with TRBD1. The length of the CDR3 is 15 residues. V shed 5 bases and J 4 bases; nucleotides not matched to a gene: 10. Germline V gives CDR1 SGHTA, CDR2 FQGNSA. This CDR3 is CASSPDRASGYGYTF. DNA for the CDR3: TGTGCCAGCAGCCCCGACAGGGCTAGTGGCTATGGCTACACCTTC.

CDR3: CASRPGVMSPLHF. As DNA, the CDR3 is TGTGCCAGCAGACCAGGGGTGATGTCACCCCTCCACTTT. The J gene is TRBJ1-6, the V gene TRBV28; tentatively, D is TRBD1 (6 bases). Trimming stripped 6 bases from V and 10 bases from J, with 13 bases between. Per germline, CDR1 MDHEN and CDR2 SYDVKM. There are 13 residues in the CDR3.

The V gene is TRBV5-4, the J gene TRBJ2-7; D not resolved. CDR1 and CDR2 (germline): SGHNT, YYREEE (reference sequence). CDR3 length equals 12 residues. V was pared by 3 bases and J by 7 bases, with 11 bases between. The CDR3 DNA reads as TGTGCCAGCAGCTCCGAGTCATTGGAGCAGTACTTC. Its translation is CASSSESLEQYF.

The J gene is TRBJ2-1, the V gene TRBV3-1 (or the pseudogene TRBV3-2); 8 positions match TRBD1. The CDR3 runs 16 residues. V was pared by 0 bases and J by 5 bases, with 6 bases of the junction left unmatched. Germline V gene lookup returns CDR1 LGHDT and CDR2 YNNKEL (reference sequence). The CDR3 DNA sequence: TGTGCCAGCAGCCAAGATCCACGGGACAGGAACAATGAGCAGTTCTTC. Protein: CASSQDPRDRNNEQFF.

This clone is a singleton in its sample. The V gene is TRBV9, the J gene TRBJ2-1; the D gene could be TRBD1 or TRBD2 (6 bases each). Germline assignment: CDR1 SGDLS and CDR2 YYNGEE. This CDR3 is built from 13 residues. Trimming cost V 3 bases and J 9 bases, with 13 bases left between them. CDR3 in DNA: TGTGCCAGCAGCGCTACAGGAGGGGGTGAGCAGTTCTTC. It translates to CASSATGGGEQFF.

V usage is TRBV6-5 and J usage is TRBJ1-2; 9 nucleotides line up with TRBD1. The germline V gene has CDR1 MNHEY and CDR2 SVGAGI. The trim removed 7 bases at V and 7 bases at J, leaving 4 bases unmatched. The CDR3 extends over 12 amino acids. The CDR3 is CASTSGQGGYTF. In nucleotides, the CDR3 is TGTGCCAGCACTTCGGGACAGGGTGGCTACACCTTC.